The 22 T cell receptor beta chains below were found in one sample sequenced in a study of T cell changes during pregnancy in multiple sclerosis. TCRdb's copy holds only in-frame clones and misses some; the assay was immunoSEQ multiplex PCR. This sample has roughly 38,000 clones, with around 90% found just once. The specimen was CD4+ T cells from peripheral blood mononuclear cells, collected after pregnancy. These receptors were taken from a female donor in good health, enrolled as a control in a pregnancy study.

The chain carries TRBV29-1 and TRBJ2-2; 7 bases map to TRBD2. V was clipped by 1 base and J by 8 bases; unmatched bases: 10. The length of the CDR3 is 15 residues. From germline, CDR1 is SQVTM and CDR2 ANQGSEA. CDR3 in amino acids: CSVEGGGEGVGELFF. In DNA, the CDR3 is TGCAGCGTTGAAGGAGGTGGGGAGGGTGTAGGGGAGCTGTTTTTT.

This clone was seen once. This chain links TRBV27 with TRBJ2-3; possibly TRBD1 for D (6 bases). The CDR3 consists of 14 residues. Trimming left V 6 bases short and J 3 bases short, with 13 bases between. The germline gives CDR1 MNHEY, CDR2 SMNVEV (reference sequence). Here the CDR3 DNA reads TGTGCCAGCAGCTCAGACAGGACAACAGATACGCAGTATTTT. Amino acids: CASSSDRTTDTQYF.

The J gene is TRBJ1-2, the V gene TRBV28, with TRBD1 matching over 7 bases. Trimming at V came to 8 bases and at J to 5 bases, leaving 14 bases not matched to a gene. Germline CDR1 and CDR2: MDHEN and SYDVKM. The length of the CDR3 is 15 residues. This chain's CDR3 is CASRGQADLFYGYTF. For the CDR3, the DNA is TGTGCCAGCCGCGGACAGGCTGATCTTTTTTATGGCTACACCTTC.

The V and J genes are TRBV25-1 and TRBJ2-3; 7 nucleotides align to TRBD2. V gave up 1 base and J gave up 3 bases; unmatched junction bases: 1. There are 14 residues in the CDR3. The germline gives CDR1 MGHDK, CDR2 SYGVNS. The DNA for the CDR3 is TGTGCCAGCAGTGAATGGGAGGGAACAGATACGCAGTATTTT. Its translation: CASSEWEGTDTQYF.

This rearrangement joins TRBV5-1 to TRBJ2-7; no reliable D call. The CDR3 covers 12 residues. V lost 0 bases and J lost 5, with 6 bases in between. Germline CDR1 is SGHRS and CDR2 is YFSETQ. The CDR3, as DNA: TGCGCCAGCAGCTTGGGGTCGGACGAGCAGTACTTC. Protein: CASSLGSDEQYF.

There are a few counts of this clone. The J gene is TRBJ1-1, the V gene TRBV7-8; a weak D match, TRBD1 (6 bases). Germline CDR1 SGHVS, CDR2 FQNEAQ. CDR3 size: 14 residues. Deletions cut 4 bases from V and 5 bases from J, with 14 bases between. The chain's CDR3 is CASSSQRGGTEAFF. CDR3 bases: TGTGCCAGCAGCTCACAAAGGGGGGGAACTGAAGCTTTCTTT.

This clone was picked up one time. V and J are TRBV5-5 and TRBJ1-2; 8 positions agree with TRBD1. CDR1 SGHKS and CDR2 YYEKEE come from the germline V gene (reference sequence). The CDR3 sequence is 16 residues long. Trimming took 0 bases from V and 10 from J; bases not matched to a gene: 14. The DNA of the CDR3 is TGTGCCAGCAGCTTGGGGGTCCGTGGGACAGGATCCGACTACACCTTC. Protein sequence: CASSLGVRGTGSDYTF.

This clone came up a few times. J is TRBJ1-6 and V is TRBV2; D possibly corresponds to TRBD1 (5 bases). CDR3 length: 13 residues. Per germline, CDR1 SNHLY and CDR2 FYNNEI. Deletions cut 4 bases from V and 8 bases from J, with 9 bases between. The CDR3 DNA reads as TGTGCCAGCAGTGGAACACAGGATTCACCCCTCCACTTT. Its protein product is CASSGTQDSPLHF. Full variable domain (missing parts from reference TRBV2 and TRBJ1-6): EPEVTQTPSHQVTQMGQEVILRCVPISNHLYFYWYRQILGQKVEFLVSFYNNEISEKSEIFDDQFSVERPDGSNFTLKIRSTKLEDSAMYFCASSGTQDSPLHFGNGTRLTVT.

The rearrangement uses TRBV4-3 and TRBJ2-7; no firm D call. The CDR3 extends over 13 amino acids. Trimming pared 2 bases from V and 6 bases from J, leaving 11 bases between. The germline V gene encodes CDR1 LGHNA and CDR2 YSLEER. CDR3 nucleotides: TGCGCCAGCAGCCAACTCACCAGAGGCGAGCAGTACTTC. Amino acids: CASSQLTRGEQYF.

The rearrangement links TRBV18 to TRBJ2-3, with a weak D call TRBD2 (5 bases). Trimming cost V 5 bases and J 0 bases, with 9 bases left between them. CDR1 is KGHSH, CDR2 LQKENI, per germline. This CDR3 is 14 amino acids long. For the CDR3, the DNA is TGTGCCAGCTCATACGCTAGCAGCACAGATACGCAGTATTTT. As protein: CASSYASSTDTQYF.

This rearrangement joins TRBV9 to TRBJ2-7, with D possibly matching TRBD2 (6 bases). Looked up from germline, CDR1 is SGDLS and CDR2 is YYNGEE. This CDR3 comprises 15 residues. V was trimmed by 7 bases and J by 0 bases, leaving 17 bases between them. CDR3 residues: CASGASSGPSYEQYF. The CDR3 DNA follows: TGTGCCAGCGGCGCCAGTAGCGGTCCCTCCTACGAGCAGTACTTC.

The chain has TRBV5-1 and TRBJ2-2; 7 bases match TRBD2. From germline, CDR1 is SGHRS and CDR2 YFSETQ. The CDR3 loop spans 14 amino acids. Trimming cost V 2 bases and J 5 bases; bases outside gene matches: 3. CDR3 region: CASSFAGVTGELFF. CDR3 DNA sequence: TGCGCCAGCAGCTTTGCGGGGGTGACCGGGGAGCTGTTTTTT.

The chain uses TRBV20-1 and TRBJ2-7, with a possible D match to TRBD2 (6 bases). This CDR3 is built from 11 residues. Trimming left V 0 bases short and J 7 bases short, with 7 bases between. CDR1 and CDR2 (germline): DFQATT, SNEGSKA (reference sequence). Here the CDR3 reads CSARDAGEQYF. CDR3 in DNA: TGCAGTGCTAGAGATGCGGGGGAGCAGTACTTC.

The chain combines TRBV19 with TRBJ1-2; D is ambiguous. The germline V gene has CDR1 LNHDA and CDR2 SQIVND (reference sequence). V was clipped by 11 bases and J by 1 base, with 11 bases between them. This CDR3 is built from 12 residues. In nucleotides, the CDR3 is TGTGCCGGCAGGCTTGATAACTATGGCTACACCTTC. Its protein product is CAGRLDNYGYTF. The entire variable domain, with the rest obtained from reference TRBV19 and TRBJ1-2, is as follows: DGGITQSPKYLFRKEGQNVTLSCEQNLNHDAMYWYRQDPGQGLRLIYYSQIVNDFQKGDIAEGYSVSREKKESFPLTVTSAQKNPTAFYLCAGRLDNYGYTFGSGTRLTVV.

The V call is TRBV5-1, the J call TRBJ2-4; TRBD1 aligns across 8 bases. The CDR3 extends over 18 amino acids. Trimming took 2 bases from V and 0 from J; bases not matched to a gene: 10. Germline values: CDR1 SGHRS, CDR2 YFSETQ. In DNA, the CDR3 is TGCGCCAGCAGCTTTGGCACGACAGGGGTGGGAGCCAAAAACATTCAGTACTTC. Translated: CASSFGTTGVGAKNIQYF.

As DNA, the CDR3 is TGTGCCAGTAAAAAGGGGGACTATGGCTACACCTTC. It specifies CASKKGDYGYTF. The genes are TRBV19 and TRBJ1-2; maybe TRBD1 (6 bases). Trimming pared 7 bases from V and 3 bases from J, leaving 9 bases between. CDR3 length: 12 residues. Germline V gene lookup returns CDR1 LNHDA and CDR2 SQIVND (reference sequence).

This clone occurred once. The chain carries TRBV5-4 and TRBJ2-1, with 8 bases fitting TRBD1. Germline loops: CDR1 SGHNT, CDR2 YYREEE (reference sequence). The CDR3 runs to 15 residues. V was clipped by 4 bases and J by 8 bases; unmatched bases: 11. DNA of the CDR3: TGTGCCAGCAGCATGTATAGGACAGGGCTGGATGAGCAGTTCTTC. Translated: CASSMYRTGLDEQFF.

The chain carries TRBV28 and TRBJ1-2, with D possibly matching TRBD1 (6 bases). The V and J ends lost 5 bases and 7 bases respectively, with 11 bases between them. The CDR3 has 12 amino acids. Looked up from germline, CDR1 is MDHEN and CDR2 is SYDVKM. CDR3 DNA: TGTGCCAGCAGTCAACAGGGAGCTGGCTACACCTTC. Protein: CASSQQGAGYTF.

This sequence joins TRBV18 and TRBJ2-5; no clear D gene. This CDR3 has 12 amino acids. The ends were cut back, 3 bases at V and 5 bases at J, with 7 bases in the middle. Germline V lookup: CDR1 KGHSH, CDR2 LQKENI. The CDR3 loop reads CASSPSKETQYF. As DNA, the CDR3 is TGTGCCAGCTCACCGTCTAAGGAGACCCAGTACTTC.

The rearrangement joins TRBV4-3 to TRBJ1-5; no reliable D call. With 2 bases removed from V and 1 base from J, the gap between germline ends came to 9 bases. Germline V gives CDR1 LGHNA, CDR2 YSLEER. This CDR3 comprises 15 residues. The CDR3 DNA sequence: TGCGCCAGCAGCCAATGGATGAGGAGCAATCAGCCCCAGCATTTT. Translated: CASSQWMRSNQPQHF.

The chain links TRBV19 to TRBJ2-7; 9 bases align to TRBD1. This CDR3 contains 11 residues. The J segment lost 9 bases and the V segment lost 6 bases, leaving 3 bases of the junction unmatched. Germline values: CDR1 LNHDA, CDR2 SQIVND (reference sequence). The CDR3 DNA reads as TGTGCCAGTAGGGGACAGGGAGGGCAGTACTTC. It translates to CASRGQGGQYF. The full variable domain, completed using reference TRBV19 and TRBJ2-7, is DGGITQSPKYLFRKEGQNVTLSCEQNLNHDAMYWYRQDPGQGLRLIYYSQIVNDFQKGDIAEGYSVSREKKESFPLTVTSAQKNPTAFYLCASRGQGGQYFGPGTRLTVT.

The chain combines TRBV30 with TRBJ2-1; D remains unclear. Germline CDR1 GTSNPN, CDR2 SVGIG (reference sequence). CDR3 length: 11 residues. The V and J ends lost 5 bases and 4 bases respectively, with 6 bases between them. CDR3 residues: CAWGQYNEQFF. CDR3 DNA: TGTGCCTGGGGGCAGTACAATGAGCAGTTCTTC.